Listed below are T cell receptor beta chains from one sample, sequenced in a study of cytomegalovirus exposure and HLA in healthy donors. Libraries were prepared by immunoSEQ multiplex PCR; TCRdb keeps only in-frame clonotypes and omits some of them. There are approximately 220,000 clones in the sample; 70% to 80% occur only once, and 15% lies in the top ten. Sequencing was done on a sample of PBMCs. The receptors here all came from a man aged 35-49 years in good health and CMV-seronegative. Both conserved end residues are part of each CDR3. The D gene is left open where the match is weak. Not all rows give a size; the values are once, few, many and, for expanded clones, a class.

length	D	V	J	size	DNA	CDR3
13	-	TRBV28	TRBJ2-5	-	TGTGCCAGCAGGCGGGGTCTCCAAGAGACCCAGTACTTC	CASRRGLQETQYF
17	TRBD1	TRBV7-9	TRBJ2-2	-	TGTGCCAGCAGCCCCAGGGACAGTCCCTCTTATCCCGGGGAGCTGTTTTTT	CASSPRDSPSYPGELFF
17	-	TRBV27	TRBJ2-1	-	TGTGCCAGCAGTCTCACCCTCCCTAGCACCACCCAGTATGAGCAGTTCTTC	CASSLTLPSTTQYEQFF
15	-	TRBV5-1	TRBJ2-5	-	TGCGCCAGCAGCCCACCGGACTACCGCCAAGAGACCCAGTACTTC	CASSPPDYRQETQYF
11	-	TRBV19	TRBJ2-5	once	TGTGCCAGTAGTGCGAAAGAGACCCAGTACTTC	CASSAKETQYF
16	TRBD1	TRBV5-1	TRBJ2-3	few	TGCGCCAGCAGCTCAGGACAGGTTGAGATAACAGATACGCAGTATTTT	CASSSGQVEITDTQYF
14	-	TRBV2	TRBJ2-1	-	TGTGCCAGCAGTTCTCGGACTGCCGGGGATGAGCAGTTCTTC	CASSSRTAGDEQFF
14	TRBD2	TRBV28	TRBJ2-1	-	TGTGCCAGCAGTGCCGGACTAGCTAACAATGAGCAGTTCTTC	CASSAGLANNEQFF
15	-	TRBV9	TRBJ1-1	-	TGTGCCAGCAGCCCAAACGGTTTTCCGAACACTGAAGCTTTCTTT	CASSPNGFPNTEAFF
16	TRBD2	TRBV5-6	TRBJ2-7	-	TGTGCCAGCAGCCTTGCTTCAGGGACCAGCGGGAACGAGCAGTACTTC	CASSLASGTSGNEQYF
15	TRBD2	TRBV28	TRBJ2-2	-	TGTGCCAGCCAGGGCCGGGGGGCGAACACCGGGGAGCTGTTTTTT	CASQGRGANTGELFF
16	TRBD2	TRBV7-9	TRBJ2-2	once	TGTGCCAGCAGCTTAATTAGCGGGAGGCTTACCGGGGAGCTGTTTTTT	CASSLISGRLTGELFF
13	-	TRBV2	TRBJ1-1	-	TGTGCCAGCAGTGATGTCGCGGCCTTAGAAGCTTTCTTT	CASSDVAALEAFF
16	TRBD2	TRBV11-2	TRBJ2-5	-	TGTGCCAGCAGCTTAAAATGGGCGGGGGGGAGTGAGACCCAGTACTTC	CASSLKWAGGSETQYF
13	TRBD2	TRBV5-6	TRBJ2-7	-	TGTGCCAGCAGCGGCGGGGGGGGCCACGAGCAGTACTTC	CASSGGGGHEQYF
12	-	TRBV9	TRBJ2-2	-	TGTGCCAGCAGCGTAGCGTACGGGGAGCTGTTTTTT	CASSVAYGELFF
14	-	TRBV6-5	TRBJ2-1	few	TGTGCCAGCAGTTACGGGGTGGAGGGCCGGGAGCAGTTCTTC	CASSYGVEGREQFF
16	TRBD2	TRBV5-1	TRBJ2-1	-	TGCGCCAGCAGCTTGGCGGCGGGGGGACCCTACAATGAGCAGTTCTTC	CASSLAAGGPYNEQFF
15	TRBD2	TRBV5-4	TRBJ2-7	-	TGTGCCAGCAGCCCCCGGCGAGCGGGAGACAACGAGCAGTACTTC	CASSPRRAGDNEQYF
15	-	TRBV9	TRBJ1-1	-	TGTGCCAGCAGCGTCAACGGGGGGCGCGGGACTGAAGCTTTCTTT	CASSVNGGRGTEAFF
15	-	TRBV7-9	TRBJ1-5	-	TGTGCCAGCAGCTTAGCGGGTGGGGAGAACCAGCCCCAGCATTTT	CASSLAGGENQPQHF
17	TRBD2	TRBV2	TRBJ2-2	-	TGTGCCAGCACCCGACTAGCGGGGGGAGCGAACACCGGGGAGCTGTTTTTT	CASTRLAGGANTGELFF
14	-	TRBV2	TRBJ1-1	-	TGTGCCAGACGAGGTGGCGGTCGAAGTACTGAAGCTTTCTTT	CARRGGGRSTEAFF
16	TRBD1	TRBV15	TRBJ1-5	-	TGTGCCACCAGCCTTGACAGGGGAGTTGAGGGCCAGCCCCAGCATTTT	CATSLDRGVEGQPQHF
12	-	TRBV19	TRBJ1-5	few	TGTGCCAGTGGCAGGGTAAACCAGCCCCAGCATTTT	CASGRVNQPQHF
18	TRBD2	TRBV4-1	TRBJ2-2	-	TGCGCCAGCAGCCATCCAACGGCAAGCGGGAGAGCCACCGGGGAGCTGTTTTTT	CASSHPTASGRATGELFF
15	TRBD1	TRBV5-1	TRBJ2-7	-	TGCGCCAGCAGCACCGGGACAGGGGGATACTACGAGCAGTACTTC	CASSTGTGGYYEQYF
15	-	TRBV7-9	TRBJ2-2	few	TGTGCCAGCAGCTTAGAGGACTTCCACGCCGGGGAGCTGTTTTTT	CASSLEDFHAGELFF
14	TRBD1	TRBV5-1	TRBJ1-2	-	TGCGCCAGCAGCCAACTGACAGGGGGACATGGCTACACCTTC	CASSQLTGGHGYTF
14	-	TRBV5-1	TRBJ1-1	-	TGCGCCAGCAGCGAACAGGGTTGGAACACTGAAGCTTTCTTT	CASSEQGWNTEAFF
12	-	TRBV18	TRBJ2-7	-	TGTGCCAGCTCACCGGGCCTTAACGAGCAGTACTTC	CASSPGLNEQYF
15	TRBD1	TRBV7-7	TRBJ2-5	few	TGTGCCAGCAGCCCGGGGGGGGGACAGGGGGTGACCCAGTACTTC	CASSPGGGQGVTQYF
13	-	TRBV4-2	TRBJ1-5	once	TGTGCCAGCAGCCCCCCAGGCGCTCAGCCCCAGCATTTT	CASSPPGAQPQHF
13	-	TRBV19	TRBJ1-4	-	TGTGCCACCGAAAGGGGGAAGAATGAAAAACTGTTTTTT	CATERGKNEKLFF
13	TRBD1	TRBV18	TRBJ2-1	-	TGTGCCAGCTCACCGACAGGGGGAAATGAGCAGTTCTTC	CASSPTGGNEQFF
14	-	TRBV28	TRBJ2-1	-	TGTGCCAGCAGGGTTGGGGCCCACTACAATGAGCAGTTCTTC	CASRVGAHYNEQFF
14	TRBD2	TRBV9	TRBJ2-7	-	TGTGCCAGCAGCGTAGAGGGAGGGCCCTCCGAGCAGTACTTC	CASSVEGGPSEQYF
16	-	TRBV18	TRBJ2-7	-	TGTGCCAGCTCACCTCTGCGGGGTCAACCTCCCTACGAGCAGTACTTC	CASSPLRGQPPYEQYF
13	-	TRBV5-1	TRBJ1-2	-	TGCGCCAGCAAGGTCGGGGTTGATGGCGGCTACACCTTC	CASKVGVDGGYTF
18	TRBD2	TRBV4-1	TRBJ2-1	once	TGCGCCAGCAGCCAAGCGGGAAAGAGCGGGGGGGTATACAATGAGCAGTTCTTC	CASSQAGKSGGVYNEQFF
13	-	TRBV2	TRBJ2-3	-	TGTGTCCGAGGGGGTCTCTACACAGATACGCAGTATTTT	CVRGGLYTDTQYF
17	TRBD1	TRBV5-8	TRBJ1-2	-	TGTGCCAGCAGCTCCCTGGAGGGGGCAGGGCTCAACTATGGCTACACCTTC	CASSSLEGAGLNYGYTF
12	TRBD1	TRBV14	TRBJ1-1	-	TGTGCCAGCGGACAGGGAGGAACTGAAGCTTTCTTT	CASGQGGTEAFF
14	-	TRBV27	TRBJ1-5	-	TGTGCCAGCAGGGGGCAGGTTAGCAATCAGCCCCAGCATTTT	CASRGQVSNQPQHF
16	TRBD1	TRBV6-6	TRBJ2-6	-	TGTGCCAGCAGCAGGGGGTTGTTATCTGGGGCCAACGTCCTGACTTTC	CASSRGLLSGANVLTF
16	-	TRBV11-1	TRBJ1-6	-	TGTGCCAGCAGCTTGCAACCGGGACATAATAATTCACCCCTCCACTTT	CASSLQPGHNNSPLHF
13	-	TRBV4-1	TRBJ2-1	-	TGCGCCAGCAGCCAACACGGGTACAATGAGCAGTTCTTC	CASSQHGYNEQFF
14	-	TRBV6-5	TRBJ2-7	-	TGTGCCAGCAGGACACCCTTCGGAGGGTCAATACAGTACTTC	CASRTPFGGSIQYF
16	-	TRBV5-8	TRBJ2-1	-	TGTGCCAGCAGCACCCGACCGCGGGGGCCTCGGAATGAGCAGTTCTTC	CASSTRPRGPRNEQFF
14	-	TRBV11-3	TRBJ2-5	-	TGTGCCAGCAGCTTAGGGCCGAACCAAGAGACCCAGTACTTC	CASSLGPNQETQYF
14	TRBD2	TRBV6-5	TRBJ2-7	-	TGTGCCAGCAGCCGGAGCGGGGGGCCGTGGGAGCAGTACTTC	CASSRSGGPWEQYF
19	TRBD2	TRBV7-6	TRBJ2-2	-	TGTGCCAGCAGCCTAGAGGGTACCAGCGGGGGGATTAACACCGGGGAGCTGTTTTTT	CASSLEGTSGGINTGELFF
19	-	TRBV13	TRBJ1-2	-	TGTGCCAGCAGCTCCTCACCGGGACACCCTAAAAGTTCCAACTATGGCTACACCTTC	CASSSSPGHPKSSNYGYTF
15	-	TRBV4-1	TRBJ2-5	-	TGCGCCAGCAGCCAAGATCCTGGAGGTAGAGAGACCCAGTACTTC	CASSQDPGGRETQYF